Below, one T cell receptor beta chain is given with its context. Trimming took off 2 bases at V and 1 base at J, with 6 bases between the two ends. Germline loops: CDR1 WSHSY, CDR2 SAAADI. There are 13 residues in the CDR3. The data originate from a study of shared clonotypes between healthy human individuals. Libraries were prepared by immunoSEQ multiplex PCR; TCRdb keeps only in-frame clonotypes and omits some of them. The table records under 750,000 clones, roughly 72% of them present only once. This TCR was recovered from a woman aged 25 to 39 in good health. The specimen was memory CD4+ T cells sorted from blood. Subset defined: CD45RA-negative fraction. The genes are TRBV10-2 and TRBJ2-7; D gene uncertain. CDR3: CASSEILSYEQYF. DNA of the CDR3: TGCGCCAGCAGTGAGATCTTATCCTACGAGCAGTACTTC.